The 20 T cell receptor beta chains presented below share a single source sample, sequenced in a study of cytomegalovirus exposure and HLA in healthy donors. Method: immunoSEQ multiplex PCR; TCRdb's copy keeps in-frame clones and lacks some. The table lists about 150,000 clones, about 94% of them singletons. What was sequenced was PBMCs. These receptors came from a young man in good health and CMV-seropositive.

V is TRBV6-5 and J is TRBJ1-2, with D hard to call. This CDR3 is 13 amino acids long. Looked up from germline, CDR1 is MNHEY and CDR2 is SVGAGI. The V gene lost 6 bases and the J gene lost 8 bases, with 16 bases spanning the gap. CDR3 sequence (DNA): TGTGCCAGCAGCCCCGGCAGCGCTGACGGCTACACCTTC. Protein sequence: CASSPGSADGYTF.

CDR3 sequence: CASSWTANTEAFF. CDR3 nucleotide sequence: TGCGCCAGCAGCTGGACAGCGAACACTGAAGCTTTCTTT. The genes are TRBV5-1 and TRBJ1-1; D is perhaps TRBD1 (6 bases). Germline V gene data show CDR1 as SGHRS and CDR2 as YFSETQ. Trimming removed 3 bases at V and 1 base at J, with 7 bases between. The CDR3 covers 13 residues.

The CDR3 DNA reads TGCGCCAGCAGCCGGGGAGCGACCGGGGAGCTGTTTTTT. Its translation: CASSRGATGELFF. The rearrangement links TRBV5-1 to TRBJ2-2; a possible D gene is TRBD2 (5 bases). The CDR3 is made up of 13 amino acids. Germline lookup yields CDR1 SGHRS and CDR2 YFSETQ. The ends were cut back, 4 bases at V and 5 bases at J, with 9 bases in the middle. Drawing the rest from reference TRBV5-1 and TRBJ2-2, the complete variable domain is KAGVTQTPRYLIKTRGQQVTLSCSPISGHRSVSWYQQTPGQGLQFLFEYFSETQRNKGNFPGRFSGRQFSNSRSEMNVSTLELGDSALYLCASSRGATGELFFGEGSRLTVL.

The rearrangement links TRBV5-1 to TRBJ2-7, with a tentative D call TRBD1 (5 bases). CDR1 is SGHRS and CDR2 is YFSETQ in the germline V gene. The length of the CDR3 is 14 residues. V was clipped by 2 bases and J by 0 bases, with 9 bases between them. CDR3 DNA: TGCGCCAGCAGCTTCCAGGACATCTCCTACGAGCAGTACTTC. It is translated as CASSFQDISYEQYF. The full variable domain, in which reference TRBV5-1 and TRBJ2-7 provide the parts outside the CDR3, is KAGVTQTPRYLIKTRGQQVTLSCSPISGHRSVSWYQQTPGQGLQFLFEYFSETQRNKGNFPGRFSGRQFSNSRSEMNVSTLELGDSALYLCASSFQDISYEQYFGPGTRLTVT.

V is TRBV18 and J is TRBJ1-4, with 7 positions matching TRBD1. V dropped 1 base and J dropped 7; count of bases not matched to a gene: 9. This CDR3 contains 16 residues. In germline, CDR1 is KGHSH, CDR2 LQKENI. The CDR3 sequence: CASSPQTGAASEKLFF. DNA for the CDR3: TGTGCCAGCTCACCACAAACAGGGGCGGCGAGTGAAAAACTGTTTTTT.

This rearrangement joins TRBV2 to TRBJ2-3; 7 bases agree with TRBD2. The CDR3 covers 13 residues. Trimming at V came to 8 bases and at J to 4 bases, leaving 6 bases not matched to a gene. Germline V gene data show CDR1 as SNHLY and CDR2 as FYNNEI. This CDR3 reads CASGTTGPDTQYF. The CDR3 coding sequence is TGTGCCAGCGGGACTACTGGCCCAGATACGCAGTATTTT.

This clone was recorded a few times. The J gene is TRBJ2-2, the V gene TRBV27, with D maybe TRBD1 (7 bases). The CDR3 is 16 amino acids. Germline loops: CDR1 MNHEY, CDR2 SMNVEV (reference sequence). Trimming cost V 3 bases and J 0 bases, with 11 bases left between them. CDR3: CASSFAGGSNTGELFF. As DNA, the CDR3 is TGTGCCAGCAGTTTCGCAGGGGGGTCGAACACCGGGGAGCTGTTTTTT.

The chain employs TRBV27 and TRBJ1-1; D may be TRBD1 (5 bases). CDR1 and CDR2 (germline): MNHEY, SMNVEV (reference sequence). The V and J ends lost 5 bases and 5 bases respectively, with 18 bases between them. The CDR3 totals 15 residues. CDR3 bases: TGTGCCAGCAGTCCTCGGGGGGGAGGGAAGACTGAAGCTTTCTTT. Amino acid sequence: CASSPRGGGKTEAFF.

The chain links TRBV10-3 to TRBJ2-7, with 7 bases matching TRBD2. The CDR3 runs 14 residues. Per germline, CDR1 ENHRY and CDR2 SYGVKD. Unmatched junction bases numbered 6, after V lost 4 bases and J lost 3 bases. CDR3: CAISAAGDLYEQYF. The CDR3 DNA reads TGTGCCATCAGTGCGGCGGGAGATCTCTACGAGCAGTACTTC.

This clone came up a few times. CDR3 loop: CAISDGSGVGDTQYF. The CDR3, as DNA: TGTGCCATCAGTGATGGTAGCGGGGTGGGTGATACGCAGTATTTT. This chain connects TRBV10-3 to TRBJ2-3, with 8 bases lining up with TRBD2. Germline lookup yields CDR1 ENHRY and CDR2 SYGVKD. There are 15 residues in the CDR3. V trimming: 3 bases; J trimming: 6 bases; junction bases outside the gene matches: 8.

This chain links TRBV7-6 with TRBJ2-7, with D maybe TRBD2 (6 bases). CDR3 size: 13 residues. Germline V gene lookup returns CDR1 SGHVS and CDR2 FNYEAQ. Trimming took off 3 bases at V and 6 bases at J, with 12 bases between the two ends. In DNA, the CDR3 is TGTGCCAGCAGCTTGGATGCGGGAAGCGAGCAGTACTTC. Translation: CASSLDAGSEQYF.

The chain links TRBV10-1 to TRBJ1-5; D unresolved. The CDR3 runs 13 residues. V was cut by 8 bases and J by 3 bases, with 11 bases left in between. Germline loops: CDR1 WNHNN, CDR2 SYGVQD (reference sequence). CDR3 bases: TGCGCCAGCCCGCAGTGGGCCAATCAGCCCCAGCATTTT. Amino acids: CASPQWANQPQHF.

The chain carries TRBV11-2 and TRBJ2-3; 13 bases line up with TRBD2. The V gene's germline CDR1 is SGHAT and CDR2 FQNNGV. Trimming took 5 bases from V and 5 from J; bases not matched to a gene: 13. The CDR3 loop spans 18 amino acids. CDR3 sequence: CASSIPLGTSGKGDTQYF. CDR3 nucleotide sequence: TGTGCCAGCAGCATCCCACTCGGGACTAGCGGGAAGGGAGATACGCAGTATTTT.

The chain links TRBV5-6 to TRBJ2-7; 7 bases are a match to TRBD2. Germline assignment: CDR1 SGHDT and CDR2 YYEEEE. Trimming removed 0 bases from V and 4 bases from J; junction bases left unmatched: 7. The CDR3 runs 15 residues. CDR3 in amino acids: CASSLAPAGAYEQYF. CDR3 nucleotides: TGTGCCAGCAGCTTGGCCCCGGCGGGAGCTTACGAGCAGTACTTC.

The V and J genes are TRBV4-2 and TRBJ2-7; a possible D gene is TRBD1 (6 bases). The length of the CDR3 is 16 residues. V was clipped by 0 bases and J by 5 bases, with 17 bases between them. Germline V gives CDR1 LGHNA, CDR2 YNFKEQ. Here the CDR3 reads CASSQDRVGGTDEQYF. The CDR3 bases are TGTGCCAGCAGCCAAGATCGGGTAGGGGGAACGGACGAGCAGTACTTC.

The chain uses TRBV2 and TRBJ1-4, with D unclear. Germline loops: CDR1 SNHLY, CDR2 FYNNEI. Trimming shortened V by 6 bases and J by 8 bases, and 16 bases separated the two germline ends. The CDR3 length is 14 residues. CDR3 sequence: CASRGVVRWEKLFF. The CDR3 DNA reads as TGTGCCAGCAGGGGAGTAGTGAGGTGGGAAAAACTGTTTTTT.

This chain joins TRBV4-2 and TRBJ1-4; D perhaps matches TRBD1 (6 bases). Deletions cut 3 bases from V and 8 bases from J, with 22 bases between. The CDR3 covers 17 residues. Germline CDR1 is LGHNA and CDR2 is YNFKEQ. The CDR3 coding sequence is TGTGCCAGCAGCCACAAGTTTGCAGGGGCAGGGCGAGAAAAACTGTTTTTT. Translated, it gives CASSHKFAGAGREKLFF.

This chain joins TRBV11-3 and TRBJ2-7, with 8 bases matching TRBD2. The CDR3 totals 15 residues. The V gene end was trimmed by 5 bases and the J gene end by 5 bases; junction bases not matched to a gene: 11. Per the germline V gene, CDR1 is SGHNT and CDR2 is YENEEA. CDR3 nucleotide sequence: TGTGCCAGCAGCCCAAGGGGACTAGATATCCACGAGCAGTACTTC. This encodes CASSPRGLDIHEQYF.

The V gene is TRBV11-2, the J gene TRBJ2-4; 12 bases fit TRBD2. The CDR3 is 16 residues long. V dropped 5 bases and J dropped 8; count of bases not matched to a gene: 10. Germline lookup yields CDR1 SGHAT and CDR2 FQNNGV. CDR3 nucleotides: TGTGCCAGCAGCCTCAATCCGACTAGCGGGAGTGACATTCAGTACTTC. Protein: CASSLNPTSGSDIQYF.

The CDR3 protein is CVSHLGGSGVLLAKNIQYF. The CDR3 nucleotides read TGTGTCAGCCACCTCGGGGGGTCAGGGGTCCTATTAGCCAAAAACATTCAGTACTTC. This chain uses TRBV7-5 with TRBJ2-4; the table assigns TRBD2, which was not confirmed against the DNA. TRBV7-5 is assigned pseudogene status. The CDR3 has 19 amino acids.